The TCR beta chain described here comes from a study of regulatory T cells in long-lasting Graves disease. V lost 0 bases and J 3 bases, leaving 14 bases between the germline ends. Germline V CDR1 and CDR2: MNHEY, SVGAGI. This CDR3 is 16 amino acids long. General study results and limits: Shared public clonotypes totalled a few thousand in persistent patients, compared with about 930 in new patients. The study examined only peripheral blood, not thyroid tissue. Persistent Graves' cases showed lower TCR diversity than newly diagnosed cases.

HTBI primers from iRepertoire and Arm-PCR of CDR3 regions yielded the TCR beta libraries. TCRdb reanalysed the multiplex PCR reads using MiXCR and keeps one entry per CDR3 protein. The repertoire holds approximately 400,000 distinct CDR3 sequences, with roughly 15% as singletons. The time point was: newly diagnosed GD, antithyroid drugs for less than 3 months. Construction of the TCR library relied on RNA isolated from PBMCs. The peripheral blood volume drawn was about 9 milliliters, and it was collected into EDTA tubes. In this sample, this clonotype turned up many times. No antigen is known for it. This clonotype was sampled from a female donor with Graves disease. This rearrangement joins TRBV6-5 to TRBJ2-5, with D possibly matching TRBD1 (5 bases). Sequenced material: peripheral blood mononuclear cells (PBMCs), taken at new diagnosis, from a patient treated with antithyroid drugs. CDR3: CASSYSPGNFKETQYF. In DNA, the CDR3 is TGTGCCAGCAGTTACTCGCCAGGGAATTTCAAAGAGACCCAGTACTTC.